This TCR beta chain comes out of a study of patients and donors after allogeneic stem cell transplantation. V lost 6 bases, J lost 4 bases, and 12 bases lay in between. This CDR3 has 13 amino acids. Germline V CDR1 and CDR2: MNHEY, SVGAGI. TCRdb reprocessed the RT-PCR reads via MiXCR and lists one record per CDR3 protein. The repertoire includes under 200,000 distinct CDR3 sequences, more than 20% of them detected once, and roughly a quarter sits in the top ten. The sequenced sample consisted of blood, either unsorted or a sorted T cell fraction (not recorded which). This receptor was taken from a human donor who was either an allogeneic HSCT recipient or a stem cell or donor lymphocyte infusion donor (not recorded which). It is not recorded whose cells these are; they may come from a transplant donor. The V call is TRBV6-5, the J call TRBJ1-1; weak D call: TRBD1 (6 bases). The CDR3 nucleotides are TGTGCCAGCAGGGTCGGAGGGGGCACTGAAGCTTTCTTT. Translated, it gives CASRVGGGTEAFF.